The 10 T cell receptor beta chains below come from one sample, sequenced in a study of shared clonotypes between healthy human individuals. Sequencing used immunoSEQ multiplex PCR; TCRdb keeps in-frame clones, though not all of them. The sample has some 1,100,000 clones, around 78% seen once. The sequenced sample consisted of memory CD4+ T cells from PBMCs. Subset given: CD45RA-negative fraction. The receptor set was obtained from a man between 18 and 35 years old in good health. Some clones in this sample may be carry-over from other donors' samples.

The CDR3: CASSDGTSGSRGAKNIQYF. The CDR3 DNA reads as TGTGCCAGTAGTGACGGGACTAGCGGTTCCCGGGGGGCCAAAAACATTCAGTACTTC. The rearrangement joins TRBV19 to TRBJ2-4; 11 positions agree with TRBD2. Germline lookup yields CDR1 LNHDA and CDR2 SQIVND (reference sequence). Trimming at V came to 5 bases and at J to 1 base, leaving 13 bases not matched to a gene. This CDR3 comprises 19 residues.

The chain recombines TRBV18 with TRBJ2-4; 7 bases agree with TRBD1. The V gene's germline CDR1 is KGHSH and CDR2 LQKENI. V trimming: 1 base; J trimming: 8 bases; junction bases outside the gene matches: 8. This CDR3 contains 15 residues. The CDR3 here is CASSPRGTGDHIQYF. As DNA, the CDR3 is TGTGCCAGCTCACCACGGGGCACAGGGGATCACATTCAGTACTTC.

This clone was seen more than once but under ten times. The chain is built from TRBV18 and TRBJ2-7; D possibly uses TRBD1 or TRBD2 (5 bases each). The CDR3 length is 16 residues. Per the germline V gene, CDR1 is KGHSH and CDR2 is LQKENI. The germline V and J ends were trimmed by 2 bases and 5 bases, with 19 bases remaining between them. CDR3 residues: CASSPSYGARVHEQYF. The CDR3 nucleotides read TGTGCCAGCTCACCAAGCTACGGGGCCAGGGTCCACGAGCAGTACTTC.

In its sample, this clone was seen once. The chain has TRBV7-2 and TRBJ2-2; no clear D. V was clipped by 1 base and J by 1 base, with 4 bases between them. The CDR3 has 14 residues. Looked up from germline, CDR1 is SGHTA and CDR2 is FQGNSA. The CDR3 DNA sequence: TGTGCCAGCAGCTTAGTAGGGAACACCGGGGAGCTGTTTTTT. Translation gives CASSLVGNTGELFF.

CDR3 nucleotide sequence: TGCGCCAGCAGCCAAGGTGCTGGCGGTCAATCCTACAATGAGCAGTTCTTC. Translation gives CASSQGAGGQSYNEQFF. The chain links TRBV4-1 to TRBJ2-1; D not resolved. V was shortened by 1 base and J by 1 base, with 14 bases between the two germline ends. The V gene's germline CDR1 is MGHRA and CDR2 YSYEKL. CDR3 length: 17 residues.

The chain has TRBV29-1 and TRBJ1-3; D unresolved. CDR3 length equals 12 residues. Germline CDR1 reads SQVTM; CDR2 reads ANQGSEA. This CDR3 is CIGLTAGNTIYF. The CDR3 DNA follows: TGCATCGGGTTAACTGCTGGAAACACCATATATTTT.

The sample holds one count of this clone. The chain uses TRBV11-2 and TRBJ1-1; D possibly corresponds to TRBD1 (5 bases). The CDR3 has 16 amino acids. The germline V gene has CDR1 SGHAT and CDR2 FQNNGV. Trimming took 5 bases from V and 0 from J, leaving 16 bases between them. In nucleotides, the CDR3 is TGTGCCAGCAGCCCCGAGGCAGGGACCCTGAACACTGAAGCTTTCTTT. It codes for CASSPEAGTLNTEAFF.

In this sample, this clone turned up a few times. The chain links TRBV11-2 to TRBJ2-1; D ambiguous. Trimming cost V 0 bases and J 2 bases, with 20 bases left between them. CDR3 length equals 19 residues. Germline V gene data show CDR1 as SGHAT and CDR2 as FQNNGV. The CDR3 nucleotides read TGTGCCAGCAGCTTAGATGGTCCGTCCCAGCCAAAGCCCTACAATGAGCAGTTCTTC. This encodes CASSLDGPSQPKPYNEQFF.

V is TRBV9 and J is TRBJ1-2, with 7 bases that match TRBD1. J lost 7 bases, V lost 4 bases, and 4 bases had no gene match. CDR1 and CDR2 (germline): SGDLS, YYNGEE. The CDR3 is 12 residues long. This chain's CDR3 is CASSITGVGYTF. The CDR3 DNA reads TGTGCCAGCAGCATCACAGGGGTTGGCTACACCTTC. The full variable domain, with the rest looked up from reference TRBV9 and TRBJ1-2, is DSGVTQTPKHLITATGQRVTLRCSPRSGDLSVYWYQQSLDQGLQFLIQYYNGEERAKGNILERFSAQQFPDLHSELNLSSLELGDSALYFCASSITGVGYTFGSGTRLTVV.

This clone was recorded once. The CDR3 region is CASLPGTSGSGNTIYF. CDR3 DNA: TGTGCCAGCTTACCCGGGACATCCGGCTCTGGAAACACCATATATTTT. The chain links TRBV28 to TRBJ1-3; tentative D call: TRBD1 (6 bases). From germline, CDR1 is MDHEN and CDR2 SYDVKM. This CDR3 is built from 16 residues. V was pared by 8 bases and J by 0 bases, with 17 bases between.